This TCR beta chain was sequenced in a study of Ad26.COV2.S vaccination and SARS-CoV-2 variants. As for treatment: about 20 received Ad26.COV2.S at low or high dose, single or two shots; about 5 received placebo; per-sample allocation not given. Day 63 following the first vaccine or placebo injection was when the samples were taken. The vaccine antigen was prefusion-stabilized Wuhan SARS-CoV-2 spike. A note on this clone: The target antigen is unknown.

The V gene lost 7 bases and the J gene lost 4 bases, with 10 bases spanning the gap. CDR1 and CDR2 (germline): MNHEY, SMNVEV (reference sequence). CDR3 length equals 13 residues. Assay: immunoSEQ multiplex PCR; the TCRdb copy retains only in-frame clones and omits some. The sample consists of about 680,000 clones, 80% to 90% of them appearing once. Study-level points and caveats: For non-spike TCRs, breadth in vaccine recipients resembled that in placebo recipients. Total responses of T cells may have been underestimated by the analyses of TCR breadth and depth.

The V call is TRBV27, the J call TRBJ2-2; no clear D. Material: peripheral blood, obtained in a trial of Ad26.COV2.S vaccine versus placebo. The TCR comes from a person between 18 and 60 years old who received the Ad26.COV2.S COVID-19 vaccine or a placebo. CDR3 nucleotide sequence: TGTGCCAGCAATAACGAGACCACCGGGGAGCTGTTTTTT. It codes for CASNNETTGELFF.